This TCR beta chain was captured in a study of shared clonotypes between healthy human individuals. Germline V CDR1 and CDR2: SGHNT, YYREEE (reference sequence). The CDR3 extends over 14 amino acids. Trimming removed 4 bases from V and 0 bases from J, with 11 bases in between. Assay used: immunoSEQ multiplex PCR; TCRdb lists only in-frame clones, some missing. This table holds about 2.4 million clones, over 85% found once. The sample consisted of naive CD4+ T cells from PBMCs. Sample subset: CD45RA+ positively selected. This TCR came from a man between 18 and 35 years old in good health. Some clones in this sample may be carry-over from other donors' samples. The chain links TRBV5-4 to TRBJ2-7, with a tentative D call TRBD2 (5 bases). The CDR3 sequence is CASSLDWSSYEQYF. The CDR3 nucleotides read TGTGCCAGCAGCCTGGACTGGAGCTCCTACGAGCAGTACTTC. The variable domain in full, completed from reference TRBV5-4 and TRBJ2-7, reads ETGVTQSPTHLIKTRGQQVTLRCSSQSGHNTVSWYQQALGQGPQFIFQYYREEENGRGNFPPRFSGLQFPNYSSELNVNALELDDSALYLCASSLDWSSYEQYFGPGTRLTVT.